This T cell receptor (beta chain) is from a study of T cells after yellow fever vaccination. This clonotype was observed many times. As yet, its antigen is unknown. The CDR3 has 13 residues. Germline values: CDR1 WSHSY, CDR2 SAAADI. Trimming cost V 4 bases and J 3 bases, with 7 bases left between them. UMIs were added to TCR cDNA along with a universal primer site when it was made by 5'RACE template switching. TCRdb re-called the 5' RACE reads through MiXCR, storing one row per CDR3 protein. The data hold about 180,000 distinct CDR3 sequences, with about 6.2% observed a single time. General study results and limits: Repertoires sorted by FACS could include abundant clonotypes that are contaminants from the bulk population. Peaking faster, on day 5 versus 15, the secondary response was nonetheless weaker. A large majority of primary-vaccination clones showed up again after the booster (roughly 95% CD4, 75% to 90% CD8).

The sequence was collected from a man aged 18 to 29 who received the YFV17D yellow fever vaccine. The V call is TRBV10-2, the J call TRBJ1-5; D is ambiguous. Sequenced material: CD4+ T cells sorted from PBMCs, taken on the day of the first yellow fever vaccination. In DNA, the CDR3 is TGCGCCAGCAGTGCCAGCCCCAATCAGCCCCAGCATTTT. Its protein is CASSASPNQPQHF.